Listed below are T cell receptor beta chains from one sample, sequenced in a study of T cell changes during pregnancy in multiple sclerosis. Using immunoSEQ multiplex PCR, the repertoire was profiled, and TCRdb retains in-frame clones only, with some absent. The sample shows about 36,000 clones, approximately 90% of them seen only once. The sequencing here drew on CD4+ T cells from peripheral blood mononuclear cells, taken in the first trimester of pregnancy. These receptors originate from a female donor with multiple sclerosis, enrolled in a pregnancy study. Each CDR3 is given without its conserved first and last residue. The D gene is left open where the match is weak. Where a row states a size, it is once, few, many or the class of an expanded clone; other rows omit it.

V: TRBV11-2; size: NA; D: NA; CDR3: ASTIGQFTDTQY
V: TRBV2; size: few; D: NA; CDR3: ASSGIRAKDTEAF
V: TRBV5-1; size: NA; D: TRBD1; CDR3: ASSLEEGATEAF
V: TRBV7-2; size: NA; D: TRBD2; CDR3: ASSHGLASSSYEQY
V: TRBV7-9; size: NA; D: TRBD1; CDR3: ASSLSRTGGDTQY
V: TRBV7-9; size: NA; D: NA; CDR3: ASSLRLDRNSGNTIY
V: TRBV2; size: few; D: TRBD2; CDR3: ASSEVAGATGTQY
V: TRBV11-2; size: NA; D: TRBD1; CDR3: ASSSTGGRSEKLF
V: TRBV18; size: NA; D: NA; CDR3: ASSRDRQGSGKRDTQY
V: TRBV29-1; size: few; D: TRBD1; CDR3: SVGGTGADTQY
V: TRBV27; size: NA; D: TRBD1; CDR3: ASSFAGTGAPYEQY
V: TRBV28; size: NA; D: TRBD2; CDR3: ASSATGTSGSGH
V: TRBV7-3; size: NA; D: TRBD2; CDR3: ASSGGAGDTQY
V: TRBV7-9; size: NA; D: NA; CDR3: ASSLTWRETQY
V: TRBV10-3; size: NA; D: NA; CDR3: AISESDFYSNQPQH
V: TRBV5-4; size: NA; D: NA; CDR3: ASSLYGQETQY
V: TRBV6-5; size: NA; D: NA; CDR3: ASSYQGSSYNEQF
V: TRBV19; size: NA; D: NA; CDR3: ASSIGGDYEQY
V: TRBV9; size: NA; D: TRBD2; CDR3: ASSVEGRGDTDTQY
V: TRBV7-2; size: NA; D: NA; CDR3: ASSPEATAYNEQF
V: TRBV7-2; size: once; D: NA; CDR3: ASSPLGVETQY
V: TRBV19; size: NA; D: NA; CDR3: ASCPRSETGELF
V: TRBV6-1; size: NA; D: NA; CDR3: ASSEVGGRSSYNEQF
V: TRBV9; size: NA; D: TRBD1; CDR3: ASTRDRAGEKLF
V: TRBV6-5; size: NA; D: NA; CDR3: ASSYYGGELF
V: TRBV6-4; size: NA; D: NA; CDR3: ASSSEDTNTGELF
V: TRBV2; size: NA; D: NA; CDR3: ASSTLDTGNTIY
V: TRBV9; size: NA; D: TRBD1; CDR3: ASSKRQGVDSGNTIY
V: TRBV19; size: few; D: TRBD1; CDR3: ASTDRGSNQPQH
V: TRBV5-4; size: NA; D: NA; CDR3: ASSPGSPGQETQY
V: TRBV15; size: NA; D: TRBD1; CDR3: ATSGTGGSNQPQH
V: TRBV28; size: NA; D: NA; CDR3: ASGGRNYGYT
V: TRBV13; size: NA; D: NA; CDR3: ASSSTRTYNEQF
V: TRBV30; size: NA; D: TRBD2; CDR3: AWSSGGFAAHEQF
V: TRBV5-1; size: NA; D: TRBD1; CDR3: ASSSNNQTGGVGNTGELF
V: TRBV9; size: NA; D: NA; CDR3: ASSANRPYGYT
V: TRBV5-4; size: NA; D: TRBD1; CDR3: ASSLDRGREQY
V: TRBV6-1; size: NA; D: NA; CDR3: ATGRRGRDEAF
V: TRBV11-2; size: once; D: NA; CDR3: ASSFYSGLGEQF
V: TRBV28; size: NA; D: NA; CDR3: ASSFGPYNTIY
V: TRBV28; size: few; D: TRBD1; CDR3: ASRGTANYGYT
V: TRBV27; size: NA; D: NA; CDR3: ASRPFTTGIRDNQPQH
V: TRBV19; size: once; D: NA; CDR3: ASSIQVTSTDTQY
V: TRBV11-2; size: NA; D: NA; CDR3: ASSLGAGAGELF
V: TRBV2; size: NA; D: NA; CDR3: ASREGTPFTEAF
V: TRBV2; size: NA; D: TRBD2; CDR3: ASSDSGDADTQY
V: TRBV6-5; size: NA; D: NA; CDR3: ASSYAQVNTGELF
V: TRBV9; size: NA; D: TRBD2; CDR3: ASSESTSGYNNEQF
V: TRBV28; size: few; D: TRBD1; CDR3: ASSSHSEWTGTYEQY
V: TRBV21-1; size: NA; D: NA; CDR3: ARTTSGFSSYNEQF